This T cell receptor beta chain was observed in a study of PD-1 blockade in classical Hodgkin lymphoma. In the case of this clone: Its specificity is unknown. Mismatch with germline at one junction end may stem from a read error.

Every single patient, without exception, relapsed after autologous stem cell transplantation, and brentuximab vedotin exposure varied. The germline V gene has CDR1 SEHNR and CDR2 FQNEAQ (reference sequence). This CDR3 is built from 18 residues. Study-level findings and limits: Relapsed/refractory patients reportedly had lower baseline diversity than newly diagnosed patients. Later analyses included only patients treated at least 1 year post-ASCT. CD4+ but not CD8+ TCR diversity rose significantly by C4D1.

TCRdb keeps only in-frame clones here, not all; method: immunoSEQ multiplex PCR. Seen here are about 110,000 clones, roughly nine tenths observed once, and the top ten hold 15% to 20%. The source material was peripheral blood mononuclear cells (PBMCs), sampled before the second cycle of nivolumab. The J gene is TRBJ2-7, the V gene TRBV7-9; D is perhaps TRBD1 or TRBD2 (7 bases each). The receptor comes from a human donor with classical Hodgkin lymphoma. The CDR3 protein is CVSSWIGDREGLIYEQYF. CDR3 nucleotides: TGTGTCAGCAGCTGGATAGGTGACAGGGAGGGACTAATCTACGAGCAGTACTTC. Supplemented by reference TRBV7-9 and TRBJ2-7, the full variable domain reads DTGVSQNPRHKITKRGQNVTFRCDPISEHNRLYWYRQTLGQGPEFLTYFQNEAQLEKSRLLSDRFSAERPKGSFSTLEIQRTEQGDSAMYLCVSSWIGDREGLIYEQYFGPGTRLTVT.